The 10 T cell receptor beta chains below come from one sample, sequenced in a study of post-analysis software for immune sequencing data. What these receptors recognize is not known. Presence of unique molecular identifiers characterized the TCR beta cDNA libraries. TCRdb re-called the PCR reads through MiXCR, storing one row per CDR3 protein. Among hundreds of thousands of distinct CDR3 sequences listed, around 60% were seen once. The study's findings and limits: Controls had lower frequencies than patients of five TRBV segments, which included TRBV5-6, TRBV5-1 and TRBV20-1.

The sequenced material came from blood. The source of these receptors is a girl aged 2-9 years with multiple sclerosis.

This clonotype has just a few counts. The chain links TRBV7-9 to TRBJ1-2, with 7 bases identical to TRBD1. The CDR3 consists of 15 residues. Trimming took 5 bases from V and 4 from J; bases not matched to a gene: 10. The germline V gene encodes CDR1 SEHNR and CDR2 FQNEAQ (reference sequence). The CDR3 is CASSAAQGTGYGYTF. The DNA for the CDR3 is TGTGCCAGCAGCGCTGCACAGGGGACGGGCTATGGCTACACCTTC.

This clonotype was detected only a few times. V and J are TRBV20-1 and TRBJ2-1; 7 positions agree with TRBD2. Germline assignment: CDR1 DFQATT and CDR2 SNEGSKA (reference sequence). The trim removed 2 bases at V and 1 base at J, leaving 5 bases unmatched. The CDR3 has 15 residues. This CDR3 is CSARRGEKSYNEQFF. The CDR3 coding sequence is TGCAGTGCTAGACGGGGGGAGAAGTCCTACAATGAGCAGTTCTTC.

The chain has TRBV7-9 and TRBJ2-5; no firm D call. The V end was cut by 1 base, the J end by 3 bases, with 9 bases between. CDR1 and CDR2 (germline): SEHNR, FQNEAQ (reference sequence). The CDR3 covers 14 residues. The CDR3 loop is CASSLGTIEETQYF. CDR3 nucleotide sequence: TGTGCCAGCAGCTTAGGCACGATAGAAGAGACCCAGTACTTC.

The chain uses TRBV6-2 or TRBV6-3 and TRBJ1-5; D uncertain. CDR1 and CDR2 (germline): MNHEY, SVGEGT. With 6 bases removed from V and 10 bases from J, the gap between germline ends came to 16 bases. The CDR3 consists of 13 residues. CDR3 DNA: TGTGCCAGCAGGCACAAGAGCACCATTCCCCAGCATTTT. Translation: CASRHKSTIPQHF.

V is TRBV12-3 or TRBV12-4 and J is TRBJ2-1; D remains unclear. The CDR3 runs to 11 residues. Trimming removed 8 bases at V and 9 bases at J, with 11 bases between. The DNA of the CDR3 is TGTGCCAGCGAAGTCTGGGGTGAGCAGTTCTTC. The encoded protein is CASEVWGEQFF.

V and J are TRBV9 and TRBJ2-1; 9 nucleotides align to TRBD2. The length of the CDR3 is 16 residues. V was pared by 4 bases and J by 5 bases, with 10 bases of the junction left unmatched. Germline CDR1 SGDLS, CDR2 YYNGEE. CDR3 nucleotide sequence: TGTGCCAGCAGCACTCCAGCTAGCGGGGCAAACAATGAGCAGTTCTTC. Translated: CASSTPASGANNEQFF.

The rearrangement uses TRBV3-1 and TRBJ2-5; D is perhaps TRBD1 (6 bases). The germline CDR1 and CDR2 sequences are LGHDT and YNNKEL (reference sequence). There are 13 residues in the CDR3. V lost 5 bases and J lost 11, with 18 bases in between. CDR3 region: CASSAQGYNEQYF. CDR3 sequence (DNA): TGTGCCAGCAGCGCGCAGGGGTACAATGAGCAGTACTTC.

The chain has TRBV7-9 and TRBJ2-5, with D unclear. The last part of the DNA fits TRBJ2-7 better; the J call may be wrong. CDR3 length: 11 amino acids. Per germline, CDR1 SEHNR and CDR2 FQNEAQ (reference sequence). CDR3 bases: TGTGCCAGCAGCGCCCAGAACGAGCAGTACTTC. Translation gives CASSAQNEQYF.

V usage is TRBV6-2 or TRBV6-3 and J usage is TRBJ1-1; D is possibly TRBD1 (6 bases). Trimming removed 5 bases at V and 0 bases at J, with 19 bases between. The CDR3 runs to 17 residues. In germline, CDR1 is MNHEY, CDR2 SVGEGT. CDR3 loop: CASSPRGGRVVNTEAFF. Here the CDR3 DNA reads TGTGCCAGCAGTCCTAGAGGGGGGCGGGTCGTGAACACTGAAGCTTTCTTT.

This rearrangement joins TRBV5-1 to TRBJ2-7; 7 bases are a match to TRBD2. The germline CDR1 and CDR2 sequences are SGHRS and YFSETQ. The CDR3 length is 15 residues. The V gene end was trimmed by 0 bases and the J gene end by 2 bases; junction bases not matched to a gene: 5. CDR3 sequence (DNA): TGCGCCAGCAGCTTGGCGGGGCTAGCGGCCTACGAGCAGTACTTC. Its protein product is CASSLAGLAAYEQYF.